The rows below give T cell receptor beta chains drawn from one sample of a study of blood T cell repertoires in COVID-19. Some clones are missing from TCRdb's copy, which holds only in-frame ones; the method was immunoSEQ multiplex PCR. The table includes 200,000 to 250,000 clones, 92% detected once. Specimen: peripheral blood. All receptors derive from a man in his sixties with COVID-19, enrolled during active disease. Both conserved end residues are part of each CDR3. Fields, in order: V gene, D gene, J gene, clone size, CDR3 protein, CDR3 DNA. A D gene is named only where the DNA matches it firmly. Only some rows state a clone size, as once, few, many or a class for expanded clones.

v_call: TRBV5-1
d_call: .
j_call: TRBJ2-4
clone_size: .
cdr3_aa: CASSLHPRGKNIQYF
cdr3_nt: TGCGCCAGCAGCTTACACCCAAGGGGCAAAAACATTCAGTACTTC

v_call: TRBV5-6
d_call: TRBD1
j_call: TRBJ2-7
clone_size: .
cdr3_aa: CASSLGTGGVYEQYF
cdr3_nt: TGTGCCAGCAGCTTGGGGACAGGGGGGGTCTACGAGCAGTACTTC

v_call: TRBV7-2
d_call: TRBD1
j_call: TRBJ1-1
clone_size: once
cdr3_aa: CASSLVATGTVLNTEAFF
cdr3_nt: TGTGCCAGCAGCTTAGTTGCCACCGGGACAGTGCTGAACACTGAAGCTTTCTTT

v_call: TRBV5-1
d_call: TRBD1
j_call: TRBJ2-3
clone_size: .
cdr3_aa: CASSLGDRDPDTQYF
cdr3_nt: TGCGCCAGCAGCTTGGGGGACAGGGATCCAGATACGCAGTATTTT

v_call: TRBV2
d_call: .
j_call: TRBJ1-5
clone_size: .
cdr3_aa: CASSGPGLNSNQPQHF
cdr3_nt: TGTGCCAGCAGCGGTCCGGGACTCAATAGCAATCAGCCCCAGCATTTT

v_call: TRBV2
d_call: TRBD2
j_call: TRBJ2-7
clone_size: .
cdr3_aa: CASSELAAYEQYF
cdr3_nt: TGTGCCAGCAGTGAGCTAGCGGCTTACGAGCAGTACTTC

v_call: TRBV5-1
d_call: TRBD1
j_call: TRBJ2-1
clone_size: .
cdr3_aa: CASSKGAKIYNEQFF
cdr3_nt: TGCGCCAGCAGCAAGGGGGCAAAGATCTACAATGAGCAGTTCTTC

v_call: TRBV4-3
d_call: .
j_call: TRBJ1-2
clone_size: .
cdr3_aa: CASSQDYLSPGVYGYTF
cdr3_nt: TGCGCCAGCAGCCAAGATTACCTCTCCCCAGGGGTGTATGGCTACACCTTC

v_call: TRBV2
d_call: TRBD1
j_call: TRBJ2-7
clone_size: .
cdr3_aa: CASSAGQSANYEQYF
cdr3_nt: TGTGCCAGCAGTGCGGGACAGAGCGCCAATTACGAGCAGTACTTC

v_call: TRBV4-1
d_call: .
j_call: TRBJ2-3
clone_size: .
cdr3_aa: CASSQDASRFRNTDTQYF
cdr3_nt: TGCGCCAGCAGCCAAGATGCGAGTAGATTCCGAAACACAGATACGCAGTATTTT

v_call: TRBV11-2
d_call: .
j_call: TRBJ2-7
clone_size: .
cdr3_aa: CASSTGRRGEQYF
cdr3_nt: TGTGCCAGCAGCACGGGACGCAGGGGCGAGCAGTACTTC

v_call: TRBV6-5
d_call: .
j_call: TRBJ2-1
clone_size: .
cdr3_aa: CASSPLVNHEQFF
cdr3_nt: TGTGCCAGCAGTCCCCTAGTCAACCATGAGCAGTTCTTC

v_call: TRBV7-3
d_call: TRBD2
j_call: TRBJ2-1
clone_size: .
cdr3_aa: CASSGLAGEGEQFF
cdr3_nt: TGTGCCAGCAGTGGACTAGCGGGAGAGGGCGAGCAGTTCTTC

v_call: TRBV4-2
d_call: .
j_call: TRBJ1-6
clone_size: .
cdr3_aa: CASSQDSGLQSYNSPLHF
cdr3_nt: TGTGCCAGCAGCCAAGATTCAGGGCTTCAGTCCTATAATTCACCCCTCCACTTT

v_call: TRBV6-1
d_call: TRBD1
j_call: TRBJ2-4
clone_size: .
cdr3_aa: CASSETLPTGAGGNIQYF
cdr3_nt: TGTGCCAGCAGTGAAACCCTACCGACAGGGGCCGGAGGAAACATTCAGTACTTC

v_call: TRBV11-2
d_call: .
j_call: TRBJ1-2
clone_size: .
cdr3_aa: CASSLSGRRGYTF
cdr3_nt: TGTGCCAGCAGCTTATCAGGGCGACGTGGCTACACCTTC

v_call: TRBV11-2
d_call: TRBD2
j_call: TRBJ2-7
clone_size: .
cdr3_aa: CASSLVGTSASYEQYF
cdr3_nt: TGTGCCAGCAGCTTAGTAGGGACTAGCGCCTCCTACGAGCAGTACTTC

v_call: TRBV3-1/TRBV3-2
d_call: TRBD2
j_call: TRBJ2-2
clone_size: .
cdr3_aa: CASSEGLAGRLVDTGELFF
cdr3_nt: TGTGCCAGCAGCGAAGGACTAGCGGGGAGACTAGTCGACACCGGGGAGCTGTTTTTT

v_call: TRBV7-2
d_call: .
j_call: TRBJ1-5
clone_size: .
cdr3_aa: CASSLVPSVMPQHF
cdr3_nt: TGTGCCAGCAGCTTAGTCCCTTCGGTGATGCCCCAGCATTTT

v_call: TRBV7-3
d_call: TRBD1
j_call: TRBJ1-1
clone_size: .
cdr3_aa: CASSFQQGTAEAFF
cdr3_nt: TGTGCCAGCAGCTTTCAACAGGGGACAGCTGAAGCTTTCTTT

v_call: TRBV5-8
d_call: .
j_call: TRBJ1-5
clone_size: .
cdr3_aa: CASSPGGSSSLLYQPQHF
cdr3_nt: TGTGCCAGCAGCCCTGGGGGCAGTTCGTCTCTCTTGTATCAGCCCCAGCATTTT

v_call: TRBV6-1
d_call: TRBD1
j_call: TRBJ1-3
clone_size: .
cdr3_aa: CASSLTGRGNTIYF
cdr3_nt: TGTGCCAGCAGTCTGACAGGGAGAGGAAACACCATATATTTT

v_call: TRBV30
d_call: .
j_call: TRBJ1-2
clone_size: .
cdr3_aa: CAWSLQGYVGYTF
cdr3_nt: TGTGCCTGGAGTCTACAGGGTTATGTTGGCTACACCTTC

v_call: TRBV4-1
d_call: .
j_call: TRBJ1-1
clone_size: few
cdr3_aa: CASSLPPPRGMGTEAFF
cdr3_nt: TGCGCCAGCAGCCTCCCCCCCCCTCGAGGGATGGGCACTGAAGCTTTCTTT

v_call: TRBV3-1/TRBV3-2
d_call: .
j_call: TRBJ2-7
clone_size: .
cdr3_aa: CASSQRSAYEQYF
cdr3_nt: TGTGCCAGCAGCCAAAGATCGGCCTACGAGCAGTACTTC

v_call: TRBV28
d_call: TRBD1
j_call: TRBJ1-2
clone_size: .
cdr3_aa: CASSLRGRTYGYTF
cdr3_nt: TGTGCCAGCAGTTTAAGGGGGCGAACATATGGCTACACCTTC

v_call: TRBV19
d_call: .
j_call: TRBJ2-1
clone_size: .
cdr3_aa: CASSTRDSLGPFF
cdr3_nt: TGTGCCAGTAGTACCCGGGACTCCCTGGGCCCGTTCTTC

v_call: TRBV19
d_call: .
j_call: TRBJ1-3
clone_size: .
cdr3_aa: CASSTTRTASGNTIYF
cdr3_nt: TGTGCCAGTAGTACGACCCGGACAGCTTCTGGAAACACCATATATTTT

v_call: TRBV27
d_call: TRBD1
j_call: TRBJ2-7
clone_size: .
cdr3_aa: CASTQFSDRGPYEQYF
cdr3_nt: TGTGCCAGCACCCAGTTCTCGGACAGGGGGCCTTACGAGCAGTACTTC

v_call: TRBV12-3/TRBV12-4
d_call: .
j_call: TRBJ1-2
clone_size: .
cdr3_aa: CASTQDNYGYTF
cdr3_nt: TGTGCCAGCACACAGGACAACTATGGCTACACCTTC

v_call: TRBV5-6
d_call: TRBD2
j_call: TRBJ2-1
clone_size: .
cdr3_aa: CASSLASLAGGPNEQFF
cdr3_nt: TGTGCCAGCAGCTTGGCCAGTCTAGCGGGGGGGCCTAATGAGCAGTTCTTC

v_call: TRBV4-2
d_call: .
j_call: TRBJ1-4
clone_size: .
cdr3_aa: CASSQLRSNEKLFF
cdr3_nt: TGTGCCAGCAGCCAACTGAGATCTAATGAAAAACTGTTTTTT

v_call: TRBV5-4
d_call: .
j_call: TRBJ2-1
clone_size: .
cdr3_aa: CASSPYSSRNEQFF
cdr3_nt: TGTGCCAGCAGCCCCTATAGTAGCCGCAATGAGCAGTTCTTC

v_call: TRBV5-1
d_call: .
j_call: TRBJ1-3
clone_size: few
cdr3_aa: CASSLAHSGFSGNTIYF
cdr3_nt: TGCGCCAGCAGCTTGGCCCATTCAGGATTCTCTGGAAACACCATATATTTT

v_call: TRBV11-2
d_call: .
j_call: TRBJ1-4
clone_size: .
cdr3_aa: CASSPTPTSGNEKLFF
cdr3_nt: TGTGCCAGCAGCCCAACCCCGACATCCGGCAATGAAAAACTGTTTTTT